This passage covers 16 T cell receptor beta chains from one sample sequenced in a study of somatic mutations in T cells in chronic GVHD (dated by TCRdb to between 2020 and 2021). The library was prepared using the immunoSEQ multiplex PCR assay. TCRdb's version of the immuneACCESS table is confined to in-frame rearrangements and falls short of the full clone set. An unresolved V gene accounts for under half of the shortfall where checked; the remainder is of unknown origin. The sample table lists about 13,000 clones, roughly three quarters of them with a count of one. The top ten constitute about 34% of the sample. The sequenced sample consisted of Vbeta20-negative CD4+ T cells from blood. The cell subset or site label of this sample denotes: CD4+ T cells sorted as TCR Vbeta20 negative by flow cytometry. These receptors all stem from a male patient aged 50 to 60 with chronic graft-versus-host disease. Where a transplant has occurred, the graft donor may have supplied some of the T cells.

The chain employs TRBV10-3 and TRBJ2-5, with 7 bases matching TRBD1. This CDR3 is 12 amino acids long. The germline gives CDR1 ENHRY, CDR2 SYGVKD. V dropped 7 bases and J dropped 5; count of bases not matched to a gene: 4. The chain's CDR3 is CAIKGGRETQYF. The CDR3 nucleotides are TGTGCCATCAAAGGGGGCCGGGAGACCCAGTACTTC.

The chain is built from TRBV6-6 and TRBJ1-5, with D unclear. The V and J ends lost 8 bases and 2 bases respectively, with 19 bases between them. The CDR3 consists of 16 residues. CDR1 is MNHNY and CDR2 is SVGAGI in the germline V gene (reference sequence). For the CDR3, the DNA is TGTGCCAGCGCCCCGGCAGGCCCCGGTGGCAATCAGCCCCAGCATTTT. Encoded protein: CASAPAGPGGNQPQHF.

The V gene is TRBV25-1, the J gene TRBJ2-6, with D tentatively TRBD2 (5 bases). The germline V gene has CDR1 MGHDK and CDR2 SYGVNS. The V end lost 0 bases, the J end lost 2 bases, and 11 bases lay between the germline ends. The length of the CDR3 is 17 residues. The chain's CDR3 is CASSEYDGDPGANVLTF. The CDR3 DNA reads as TGTGCCAGCAGTGAATATGACGGGGATCCTGGGGCCAACGTCCTGACTTTC.

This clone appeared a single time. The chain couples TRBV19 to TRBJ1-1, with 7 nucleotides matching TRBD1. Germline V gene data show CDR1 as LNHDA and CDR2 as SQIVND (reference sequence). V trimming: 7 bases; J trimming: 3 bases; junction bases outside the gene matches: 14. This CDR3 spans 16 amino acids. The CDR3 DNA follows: TGTGCCAGTAAGCGTTCGATGGACAGGAGGGACACTGAAGCTTTCTTT. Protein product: CASKRSMDRRDTEAFF.

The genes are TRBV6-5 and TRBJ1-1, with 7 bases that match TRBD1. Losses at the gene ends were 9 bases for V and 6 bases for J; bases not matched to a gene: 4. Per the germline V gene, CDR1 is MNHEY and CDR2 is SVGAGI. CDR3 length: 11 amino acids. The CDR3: CASYRGSEAFF. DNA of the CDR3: TGTGCCAGTTACAGGGGTTCTGAAGCTTTCTTT.

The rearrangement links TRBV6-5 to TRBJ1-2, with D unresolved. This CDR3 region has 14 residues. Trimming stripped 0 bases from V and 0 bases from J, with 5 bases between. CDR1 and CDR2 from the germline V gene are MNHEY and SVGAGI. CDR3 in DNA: TGTGCCAGCAGTTACTCGAGTTCTAACTATGGCTACACCTTC. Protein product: CASSYSSSNYGYTF.

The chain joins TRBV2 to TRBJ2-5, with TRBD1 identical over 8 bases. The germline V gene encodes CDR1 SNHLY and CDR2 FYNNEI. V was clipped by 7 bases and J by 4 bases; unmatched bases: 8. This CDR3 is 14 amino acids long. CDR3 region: CASTMQGAGETQYF. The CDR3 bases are TGTGCCAGCACGATGCAGGGGGCTGGAGAGACCCAGTACTTC.

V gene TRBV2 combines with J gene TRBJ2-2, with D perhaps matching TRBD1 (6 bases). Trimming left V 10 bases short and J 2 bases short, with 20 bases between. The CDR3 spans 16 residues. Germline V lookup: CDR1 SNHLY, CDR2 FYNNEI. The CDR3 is CAIKTGSITNTGELFF. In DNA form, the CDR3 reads TGTGCCATTAAGACAGGATCCATTACCAACACCGGGGAGCTGTTTTTT. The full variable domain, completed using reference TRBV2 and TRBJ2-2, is EPEVTQTPSHQVTQMGQEVILRCVPISNHLYFYWYRQILGQKVEFLVSFYNNEISEKSEIFDDQFSVERPDGSNFTLKIRSTKLEDSAMYFCAIKTGSITNTGELFFGEGSRLTVL.

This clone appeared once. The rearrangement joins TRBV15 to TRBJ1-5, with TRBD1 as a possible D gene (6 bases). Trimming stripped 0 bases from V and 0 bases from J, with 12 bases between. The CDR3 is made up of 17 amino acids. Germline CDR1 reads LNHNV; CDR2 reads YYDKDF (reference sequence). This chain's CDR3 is CATSRDLGGTSNQPQHF. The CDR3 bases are TGTGCCACCAGCAGAGATCTAGGGGGTACTAGCAATCAGCCCCAGCATTTT.

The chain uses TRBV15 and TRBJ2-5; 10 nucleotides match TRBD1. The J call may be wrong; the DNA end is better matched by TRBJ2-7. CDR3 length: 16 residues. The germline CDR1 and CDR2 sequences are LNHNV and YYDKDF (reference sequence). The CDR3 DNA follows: TGTGCCACCAGCAGACCCTCCGGGACAGGGGTTTACGAGCAGTACTTC. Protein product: CATSRPSGTGVYEQYF.

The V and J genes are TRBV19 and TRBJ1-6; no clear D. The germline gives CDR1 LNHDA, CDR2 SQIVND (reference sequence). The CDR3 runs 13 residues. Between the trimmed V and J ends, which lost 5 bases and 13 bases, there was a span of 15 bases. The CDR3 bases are TGTGCCAGTAGTCCGCCGGCGGGTTCGCCCCTCCACTTT. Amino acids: CASSPPAGSPLHF.

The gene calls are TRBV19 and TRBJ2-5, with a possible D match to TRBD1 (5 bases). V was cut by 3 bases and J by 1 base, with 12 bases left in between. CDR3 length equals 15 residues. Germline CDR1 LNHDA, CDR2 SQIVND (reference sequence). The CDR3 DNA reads TGTGCCAGTAGTATTCAGGGTCGGGCCCAAGAGACCCAGTACTTC. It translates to CASSIQGRAQETQYF. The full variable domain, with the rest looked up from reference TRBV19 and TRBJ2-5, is DGGITQSPKYLFRKEGQNVTLSCEQNLNHDAMYWYRQDPGQGLRLIYYSQIVNDFQKGDIAEGYSVSREKKESFPLTVTSAQKNPTAFYLCASSIQGRAQETQYFGPGTRLLVL.

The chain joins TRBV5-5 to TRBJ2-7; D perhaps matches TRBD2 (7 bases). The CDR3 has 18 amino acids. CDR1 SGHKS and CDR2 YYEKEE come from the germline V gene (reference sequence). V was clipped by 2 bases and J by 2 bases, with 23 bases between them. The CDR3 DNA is TGTGCCAGCAGCTTTGGGCCCCATGGGGGGGGCCTTACCTACGAGCAGTACTTC. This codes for CASSFGPHGGGLTYEQYF.

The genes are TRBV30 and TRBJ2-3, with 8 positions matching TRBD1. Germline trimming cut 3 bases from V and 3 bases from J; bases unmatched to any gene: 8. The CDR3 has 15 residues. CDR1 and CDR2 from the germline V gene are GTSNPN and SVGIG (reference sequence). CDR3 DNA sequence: TGTGCCTGGAGGGACCGGAACAGGGGGACAGATACGCAGTATTTT. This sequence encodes CAWRDRNRGTDTQYF. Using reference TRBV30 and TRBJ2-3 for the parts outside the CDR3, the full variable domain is SQTIHQWPATLVQPVGSPLSLECTVEGTSNPNLYWYRQAAGRGLQLLFYSVGIGQISSEVPQNLSASRPQDRQFILSSKKLLLSDSGFYLCAWRDRNRGTDTQYFGPGTRLTVL.

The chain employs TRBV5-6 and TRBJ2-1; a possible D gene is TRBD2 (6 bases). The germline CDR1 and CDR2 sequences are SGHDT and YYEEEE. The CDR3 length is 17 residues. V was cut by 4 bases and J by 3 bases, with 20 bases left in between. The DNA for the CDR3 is TGTGCCAGCAGCCATCGCGTCTACTTGGGGGGCTACAATGAGCAGTTCTTC. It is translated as CASSHRVYLGGYNEQFF.

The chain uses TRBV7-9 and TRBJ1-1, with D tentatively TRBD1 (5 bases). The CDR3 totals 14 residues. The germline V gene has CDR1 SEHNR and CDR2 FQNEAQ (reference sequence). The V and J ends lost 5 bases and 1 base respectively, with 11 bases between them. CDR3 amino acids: CASSATGRNTEAFF. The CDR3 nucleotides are TGTGCCAGCAGCGCAACAGGCCGGAACACTGAAGCTTTCTTT.